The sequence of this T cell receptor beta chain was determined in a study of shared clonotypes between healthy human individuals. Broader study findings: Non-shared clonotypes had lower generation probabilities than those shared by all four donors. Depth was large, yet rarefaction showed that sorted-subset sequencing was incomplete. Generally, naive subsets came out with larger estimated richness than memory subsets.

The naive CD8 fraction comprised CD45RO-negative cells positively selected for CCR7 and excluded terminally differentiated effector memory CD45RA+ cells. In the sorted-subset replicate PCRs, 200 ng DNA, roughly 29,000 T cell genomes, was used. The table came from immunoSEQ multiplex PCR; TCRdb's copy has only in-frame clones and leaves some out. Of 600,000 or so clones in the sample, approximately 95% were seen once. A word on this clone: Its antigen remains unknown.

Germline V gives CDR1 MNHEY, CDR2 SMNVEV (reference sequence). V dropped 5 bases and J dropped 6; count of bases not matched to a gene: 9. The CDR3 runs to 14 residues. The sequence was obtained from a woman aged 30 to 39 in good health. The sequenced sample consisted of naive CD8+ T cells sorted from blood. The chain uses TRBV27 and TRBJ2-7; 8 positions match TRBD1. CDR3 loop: CASSPTGVRSEQYF. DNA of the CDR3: TGTGCCAGCAGTCCGACAGGGGTGAGGTCCGAGCAGTACTTC.